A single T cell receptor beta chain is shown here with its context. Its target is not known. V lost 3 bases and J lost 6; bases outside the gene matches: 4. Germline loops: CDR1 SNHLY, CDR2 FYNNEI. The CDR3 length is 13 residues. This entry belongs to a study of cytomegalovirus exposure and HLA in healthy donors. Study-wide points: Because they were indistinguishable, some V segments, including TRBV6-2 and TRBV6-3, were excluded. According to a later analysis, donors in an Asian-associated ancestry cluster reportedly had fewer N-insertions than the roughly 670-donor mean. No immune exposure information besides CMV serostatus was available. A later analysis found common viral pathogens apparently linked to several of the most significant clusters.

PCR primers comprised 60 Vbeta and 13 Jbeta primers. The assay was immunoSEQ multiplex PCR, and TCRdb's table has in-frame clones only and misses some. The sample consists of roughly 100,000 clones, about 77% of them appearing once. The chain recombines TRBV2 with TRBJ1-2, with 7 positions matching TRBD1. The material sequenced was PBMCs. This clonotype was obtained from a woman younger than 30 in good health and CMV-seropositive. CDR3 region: CASSDWGTDGYTF. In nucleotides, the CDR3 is TGTGCCAGCAGTGATTGGGGGACAGATGGCTACACCTTC.